This T cell receptor beta chain emerged from a study of blood T cell repertoires in COVID-19 (dated by TCRdb to the early 2020s). Background on the whole study: The collaborator samples originated in the United States, Italy and Spain and spanned the acute and convalescent phases of COVID-19. The repertoires were released in a freely available public database meant as a resource for research on the immune response to SARS-CoV-2. The prospective study material was composed of cDNA or gDNA derived from T cells, B-cell-depleted T cells, or PBMCs. The samples were drawn from the first 160 participants of the ongoing ImmuneRACE study and from over a thousand subjects provided by 6 global collaborators. Where HLA class I and class II types were available, the types were taken from metadata supplied by the sample provider, not from assay-based typing. The dataset comprised deeply sampled blood TCRbeta repertoires from subjects exposed to, actively infected with, or recovered from COVID-19. The sample metadata nearly always contained a de-identified subject ID, COVID-19 status, age in years and sex.

TCRbeta CDR3 regions were amplified from genomic DNA using the immunoSEQ Assay, a bias-controlled multiplex PCR. The authors' pipeline ran thus. The number of nucleated cells in each sample was estimated by amplification of reference gene primers within the assay. To quantify the absolute abundance of each unique TCRbeta CDR3 rearrangement, sequence reads were collapsed and filtered. For each sample, productive Simpson clonality was calculated by taking the square root of Simpson's diversity index across productive rearrangements. TCRdb retrieved this table from immuneACCESS and kept in-frame rearrangements only. Not all clones are present; in checked studies, unresolved V genes account for under half, and no reason is known for the remainder. D and trimming come from the DNA, and the V and J calls and clone size come from that table. For this sample there are around 110,000 clones; over 60% appear just once. Clones ranked in the top ten supply 6.2% of the sample.

One collaborating source in Seattle enrolled patients during active infection and followed them longitudinally through the course of disease. Each collaborating institution followed its own protocols to collect whole blood in K2EDTA tubes. Collaborator samples were shipped for TCRbeta analysis as frozen whole blood, isolated PBMCs, or DNA extracted from either sample type. CDR3 length: 15 amino acids, cysteine to phenylalanine. The kept DNA is CDR3 alone, 45 bases in frame from the first base. V ends up 0 bases short and J 4 bases short, with an unmatched junction base count of 5. Via the germline V gene, CDR1 is SGHDT and CDR2 YYEEEE. The full study reports these points: The quantity of clinical and demographic metadata differed by source and by participant and was supplied without curation.

A note on this clone: Its specific antigen is unknown. Nothing much larger sits one base from this clone, and base qualities are not available.

This chain joins TRBV5-6 to TRBJ2-7; 9 nucleotides in the junction match TRBD2. The source material was peripheral blood. This clonotype originated in a man older than 75 with COVID-19, enrolled during active disease. In nucleotides, the sequence is TGTGCCAGCAGCTTGGCCTTAGCGGGAGCGTACGAGCAGTACTTC. It specifies CASSLALAGAYEQYF.